Shown below are 2 T cell receptor beta chains from a single sample sequenced in a study of identical twins. Using its own MiXCR run on the 5' RACE reads, TCRdb lists one record per CDR3 protein. The sample holds 450,000 or so distinct CDR3 sequences, 20% to 25% seen once. The sample was also reused in another study, on T cells expressing NK-cell markers.

The specimen was CD4+ T cells sorted from blood. The receptors derive from a woman aged 18 to 35 in good health.

This chain uses TRBV27 with TRBJ1-2; tentative D call: TRBD1 (6 bases). V was clipped by 1 base and J by 9 bases, with 18 bases between them. CDR3 length: 15 amino acids. The germline V gene has CDR1 MNHEY and CDR2 SMNVEV (reference sequence). The CDR3 is CASSLLPKGVSSYTF. As DNA, the CDR3 is TGTGCCAGCAGTTTATTACCGAAGGGGGTTAGTAGCTACACCTTC.

The chain has TRBV20-1 and TRBJ2-7; the D is unclear. The V and J ends lost 3 bases and 5 bases respectively, with 14 bases between them. Germline assignment: CDR1 DFQATT and CDR2 SNEGSKA (reference sequence). CDR3 length: 13 amino acids. CDR3 protein: CSASPTDTNEQYF. The DNA for the CDR3 is TGCAGTGCTAGTCCGACGGATACTAACGAGCAGTACTTC.